These 23 T cell receptor beta chains originate from one sample sequenced in a study of shared clonotypes between healthy human individuals. Sequencing used immunoSEQ multiplex PCR; TCRdb keeps in-frame clones, though not all of them. The repertoire holds a few million clones, with over 85% as singletons. Sequencing was carried out using naive CD4+ T cells from PBMCs. Subset of the sample: CD45RA+ positively selected. Source of these receptors: a man aged 18 to 30 in good health. Some clones in this sample may be carry-over from other donors' samples.

This chain's CDR3 is CASSSQGPRTGELFF. CDR3 sequence (DNA): TGTGCCAGCAGCTCACAGGGGCCCAGGACCGGGGAGCTGTTTTTT. This chain joins TRBV7-9 and TRBJ2-2; 7 nucleotides align to TRBD1. The CDR3 runs 15 residues. Trimming removed 4 bases from V and 5 bases from J; junction bases left unmatched: 7. The germline CDR1 and CDR2 sequences are SEHNR and FQNEAQ (reference sequence).

DNA for the CDR3: TGTGCCAGCAGTTTCGGGACAGGGGTGAGAGCTTTCTTT. It translates to CASSFGTGVRAFF. V gene TRBV28 combines with J gene TRBJ1-1, with 10 bases that match TRBD1. The V and J ends lost 3 bases and 10 bases, in that order; junction bases with no gene match: 5. The germline gives CDR1 MDHEN, CDR2 SYDVKM. This CDR3 region has 13 residues.

This chain joins TRBV5-1 and TRBJ2-1; 10 bases line up with TRBD2. The CDR3 covers 19 residues. Trimming at V came to 4 bases and at J to 0 bases, leaving 13 bases not matched to a gene. Germline V gene sequence: CDR1 SGHRS, CDR2 YFSETQ. The CDR3 DNA follows: TGCGCCAGCAGCCGGTTGGCGGTGGCTAGCGGGAGCTCCTACAATGAGCAGTTCTTC. Its translation is CASSRLAVASGSSYNEQFF. Complete variable domain (other parts from reference TRBV5-1 and TRBJ2-1): KAGVTQTPRYLIKTRGQQVTLSCSPISGHRSVSWYQQTPGQGLQFLFEYFSETQRNKGNFPGRFSGRQFSNSRSEMNVSTLELGDSALYLCASSRLAVASGSSYNEQFFGPGTRLTVL.

The chain couples TRBV10-2 to TRBJ1-1; no clear D. CDR1 is WSHSY, CDR2 SAAADI, per germline. The V and J ends lost 4 bases and 0 bases respectively, with 12 bases between them. The CDR3 totals 15 residues. The CDR3 nucleotides are TGCGCCAGCAGTGGAATCAGAAGGTTGAACACTGAAGCTTTCTTT. Protein product: CASSGIRRLNTEAFF.

This clone has only a few counts. This chain uses TRBV10-3 with TRBJ1-1; 7 nucleotides agree with TRBD1. In germline, CDR1 is ENHRY, CDR2 SYGVKD. The CDR3 consists of 14 residues. Germline trimming cut 6 bases from V and 1 base from J; bases unmatched to any gene: 5. CDR3 sequence reads: CAIRKGAGNTEAFF. The CDR3 DNA is TGTGCCATCAGGAAGGGGGCTGGGAACACTGAAGCTTTCTTT.

The chain carries TRBV7-2 and TRBJ2-5, with 9 positions matching TRBD2. With 4 bases clipped from V and 14 bases from J, the junction kept 8 bases outside the gene matches. CDR1 is SGHTA, CDR2 FQGNSA, per germline. The CDR3 consists of 12 residues. The CDR3 DNA follows: TGTGCCAGCAGCTCTTGGGTAGCGGGAGAATACTTC. Residues: CASSSWVAGEYF.

In regard to this clone: Other DNA sequences of this sample code for an identical CDR3. This rearrangement joins TRBV28 to TRBJ2-1; D not certain. Trimming stripped 6 bases from V and 0 bases from J, with 6 bases between. The CDR3 extends over 13 amino acids. Looked up from germline, CDR1 is MDHEN and CDR2 is SYDVKM. CDR3 in DNA: TGTGCCAGCAGAAGATCCTCCTACAATGAGCAGTTCTTC. Amino acid sequence: CASRRSSYNEQFF.

The chain joins TRBV28 to TRBJ2-7, with 11 bases lining up with TRBD2. Unmatched junction bases numbered 7, after V lost 8 bases and J lost 1 base. The germline CDR1 and CDR2 sequences are MDHEN and SYDVKM. The CDR3 runs to 15 residues. CDR3 nucleotides: TGTGCCAGCTTGTCTAGACTAGCGGGATCCTACGAGCAGTACTTC. Residues: CASLSRLAGSYEQYF.

The V call is TRBV6-1, the J call TRBJ2-3; TRBD1 matches at 8 bases. CDR3 size: 11 residues. CDR1 MNHNS and CDR2 SASEGT come from the germline V gene. V lost 6 bases and J lost 10; bases outside the gene matches: 3. The CDR3 here is CASRMDRAQYF. DNA for the CDR3: TGTGCCAGCAGGATGGACAGGGCGCAGTATTTT.

V is TRBV19 and J is TRBJ2-5, with D possibly TRBD2 on 6 matching bases. V lost 5 bases to trimming and J lost 1 base, with 11 bases between them. Germline V gene sequence: CDR1 LNHDA, CDR2 SQIVND (reference sequence). The CDR3 is 14 amino acids. CDR3 nucleotide sequence: TGTGCCAGTAGTCCAGGGACTTCCCAAGAGACCCAGTACTTC. Translating it yields CASSPGTSQETQYF.

V gene TRBV6-1 combines with J gene TRBJ1-1; D may be TRBD1 (6 bases). Germline V lookup: CDR1 MNHNS, CDR2 SASEGT. Trimming pared 6 bases from V and 3 bases from J, leaving 11 bases between. The CDR3 is 13 amino acids. As DNA, the CDR3 is TGTGCCAGCAGATCATACAGGGACACTGAAGCTTTCTTT. It is translated as CASRSYRDTEAFF.

This rearrangement joins TRBV6-1 to TRBJ2-2; 8 bases align to TRBD1. Trimming removed 4 bases from V and 6 bases from J; junction bases left unmatched: 7. The CDR3 is made up of 15 amino acids. Germline V CDR1 and CDR2: MNHNS, SASEGT. CDR3 loop: CASSAQGGGAGELFF. CDR3 DNA: TGTGCCAGCAGTGCACAGGGGGGAGGAGCCGGGGAGCTGTTTTTT.

This rearrangement joins TRBV5-1 to TRBJ2-2; D unclear. Germline V gene sequence: CDR1 SGHRS, CDR2 YFSETQ. V lost 5 bases and J 7 bases, leaving 18 bases between the germline ends. The CDR3 spans 15 residues. CDR3 loop: CASRTQVISSGELFF. CDR3 bases: TGCGCCAGCAGAACCCAGGTGATTTCCAGCGGGGAGCTGTTTTTT.

This chain joins TRBV5-1 and TRBJ2-6; D unclear. The germline V gene has CDR1 SGHRS and CDR2 YFSETQ. Trimming removed 5 bases at V and 4 bases at J, with 10 bases between. This CDR3 region has 14 residues. The CDR3 protein is CASSLIAGANVLTF. The CDR3 DNA reads TGCGCCAGCAGTCTCATTGCGGGGGCCAACGTCCTGACTTTC.

The genes are TRBV6-5 and TRBJ2-7; possible D gene TRBD2, 6 bases. Germline-derived CDR1 and CDR2 are MNHEY and SVGAGI. This CDR3 has 14 residues. V lost 0 bases to trimming and J lost 5 bases, with 11 bases between them. The CDR3: CASSYSVAGHEQYF. The CDR3 region has the DNA TGTGCCAGCAGTTACTCCGTGGCGGGACACGAGCAGTACTTC.

This clone occurred a few times. Other DNA variants within this sample encode the same CDR3. This chain links TRBV2 with TRBJ1-4; a possible D gene is TRBD1 (5 bases). The germline V gene encodes CDR1 SNHLY and CDR2 FYNNEI. Trimming shortened V by 1 base and J by 0 bases, and 6 bases separated the two germline ends. This CDR3 is built from 15 residues. In DNA form, the CDR3 reads TGTGCCAGCAGTGAAGGAGGGGCAACTAATGAAAAACTGTTTTTT. Its protein product is CASSEGGATNEKLFF.

The chain carries TRBV28 and TRBJ1-4, with D unresolved. Germline CDR1 is MDHEN and CDR2 is SYDVKM. This CDR3 has 13 amino acids. The V gene lost 8 bases and the J gene lost 4 bases, with 11 bases spanning the gap. The CDR3 DNA sequence: TGTGCCAGCCACGCGGTAAATAATGAAAAACTGTTTTTT. Its protein is CASHAVNNEKLFF. Together with reference TRBV28 and TRBJ1-4, the CDR3 gives the full variable domain: DVKVTQSSRYLVKRTGEKVFLECVQDMDHENMFWYRQDPGLGLRLIYFSYDVKMKEKGDIPEGYSVSREKKERFSLILESASTNQTSMYLCASHAVNNEKLFFGSGTQLSVL.

The genes are TRBV29-1 and TRBJ2-5, with 8 bases matching TRBD1. The CDR3 consists of 14 residues. Germline loops: CDR1 SQVTM, CDR2 ANQGSEA. J lost 6 bases, V lost 5 bases, and 11 bases had no gene match. The CDR3 loop is CSVHDRGRLQTQYF. For the CDR3, the DNA is TGCAGCGTTCATGACAGGGGAAGATTACAGACCCAGTACTTC.

There are a few counts of this clone. The chain carries TRBV5-4 and TRBJ1-1, with 9 nucleotides matching TRBD1. The CDR3 length is 14 residues. J gave up 1 base and V 4 bases, and 2 bases lay outside the gene matches. CDR1 SGHNT and CDR2 YYREEE come from the germline V gene (reference sequence). CDR3 DNA: TGTGCCAGCAGCAGGACAGGGGCGAACACTGAAGCTTTCTTT. This codes for CASSRTGANTEAFF.

J is TRBJ2-3 and V is TRBV2; D not certain. CDR1 is SNHLY and CDR2 is FYNNEI in the germline V gene. Trimming shortened V by 5 bases and J by 6 bases, and 9 bases separated the two germline ends. The CDR3 spans 12 residues. The CDR3 DNA follows: TGTGCCAGCAGTTCTCTCCGGGATACGCAGTATTTT. This codes for CASSSLRDTQYF.

The rearrangement uses TRBV4-1 and TRBJ1-4; perhaps TRBD1 as D (6 bases). Germline V gives CDR1 MGHRA, CDR2 YSYEKL. Trimming removed 6 bases from V and 5 bases from J, with 13 bases in between. This CDR3 has 14 amino acids. CDR3 sequence reads: CASRLTGSNEKLFF. The CDR3 DNA reads as TGCGCCAGCAGGTTAACAGGGTCAAATGAAAAACTGTTTTTT.

The rearrangement uses TRBV4-2 and TRBJ2-7; 7 bases are a match to TRBD2. This CDR3 contains 13 residues. J lost 11 bases, V lost 0 bases, and 7 bases had no gene match. Germline-derived CDR1 and CDR2 are LGHNA and YNFKEQ. The CDR3 is CASSQDLGREEYF. CDR3 in DNA: TGTGCCAGCAGCCAAGATCTTGGACGGGAGGAGTACTTC.

The rearrangement uses TRBV6-6 and TRBJ2-3, with a possible D match to TRBD2 (5 bases). Germline V gene sequence: CDR1 MNHNY, CDR2 SVGAGI (reference sequence). V shed 7 bases and J shed 0 bases, with 14 bases lying between them. The CDR3 runs 15 residues. CDR3 region: CASILLDSSTDTQYF. For the CDR3, the DNA is TGTGCCAGCATCCTACTAGATTCTAGCACAGATACGCAGTATTTT.